This T cell receptor (beta chain) emerged from a study of blood T cell repertoires in COVID-19 (dated by TCRdb to the early 2020s). About the full investigation: Samples from collaborators originated in the United States, Italy and Spain and spanned both the acute and convalescent phases of COVID-19. The material from the prospective study consisted of cDNA or gDNA derived from T cells, B-cell-depleted T cells, or PBMCs. Deeply sampled blood TCRbeta repertoires from subjects exposed to, actively infected with, or recovered from COVID-19 were included in the dataset. The repertoires were released in a freely available public database intended as a resource for research on the immune response to SARS-CoV-2. The samples were drawn from two sources: the first 160 participants of the ongoing ImmuneRACE study, and over 950 subjects contributed by 6 global collaborators. Nearly every sample came with metadata listing a de-identified subject ID, COVID-19 status, age in years and sex. Where available, HLA class I and class II types were taken from metadata supplied by the sample provider and were not determined by assay-based typing. Study-level results and caveats: How much clinical and demographic metadata was included differed by source and by participant, and the metadata was provided uncurated.

The immunoSEQ Assay, a bias-controlled multiplex PCR, was used to amplify TCRbeta CDR3 regions from genomic DNA. In the authors' own workflow: Nucleated cell counts per sample were estimated from amplification of reference gene primers within the assay. To quantify the absolute abundance of each unique TCRbeta CDR3 rearrangement, sequence reads were collapsed and filtered. For each sample, productive Simpson clonality was calculated as the square root of Simpson's diversity index over productive rearrangements. TCRdb obtained this table from immuneACCESS and retained in-frame rearrangements with V and J assigned. These tables miss some clones; where compared with another copy, unresolved V genes account for less than half of the shortfall, and the remainder is unexplained. That table is the source of V, J and clone size, and D and trimming were worked out from the DNA. The sample table lists more than 85,000 clones, about nine tenths of them with a count of one. The ten largest clones add up to around 0.94% of the sample.

Including the terminal cysteine and phenylalanine, the CDR3 comprises 15 residues. Only the CDR3 region is kept as DNA, spanning 45 bases read in frame from base 1. Trimming removed 4 bases from V and 1 base from J, leaving 14 bases between the germline ends. CDR1 SGHKS and CDR2 YYEKEE are derived from the germline V gene (reference sequence). Comment on this clone: What this receptor recognizes is not known. One base away there is no much larger clone; base qualities are not given.

Whole blood was collected in K2EDTA tubes by collaborating institutions according to the institutions' own protocols. For TCRbeta analysis, collaborators shipped samples as frozen whole blood, isolated PBMCs, or DNA extracted from either of those sample types. Here the chain combines TRBV5-5 and TRBJ1-2, with an unclear D gene assignment. The source material was peripheral blood. The sequence was obtained from a man aged 60-69 years with acute or convalescent COVID-19. Here the CDR3 is given as CASSLLNPLNYGYTF. In nucleotide form, the sequence is TGTGCCAGCAGCCTATTGAACCCCCTTAACTATGGCTACACCTTC.